Detailed here is one TCR beta chain. The table lists this clonotype with many counts. Its antigen specificity is not known. No much larger clone exists at a distance of one base, and base qualities are not known. The germline V gene provides CDR1 SGHTA and CDR2 FQGNSA. V loses 1 base, J loses 3 bases, and the germline ends lie 7 bases apart. Its CDR3 holds 14 amino acids, cysteine through phenylalanine. Just the 42-base CDR3 DNA is kept, in frame starting at base 1. The data originate from a study of T cell repertoires in cytomegalovirus infection (dated by TCRdb to about 2019). At the level of the whole study: Donor HLA type was relevant to the analysis, as public TCR beta signatures indicated carriage of CMV infection together with the matching HLA type.

General conclusions and limits of the study: The ex vivo response was dominated by HLA-C-restricted CMV-specific TCR beta clonotypes, which also provided the single most frequent clonotype in two of eight donors. Cumulative frequency of public TCR beta family members discriminated carriers of CMV infection plus the relevant HLA type in this cohort and an independent roughly 330-donor cohort.

Sequencing was performed on an Illumina HiSeq 1500. TCRdb applied fastp at Q25 and MiXCR to the public reads, then kept only in-frame beta chains. Duplicate CDR3 protein sequences are folded into a single record with the most common DNA and genes. Recorded for this sample are some 220,000 distinct CDR3 sequences; around an eighth of them occurred a single time. The ten largest make up 1.5% to 2% of the sample. The rearrangement combines TRBV7-2 with TRBJ1-5; the D gene assignment is ambiguous. The specimen was PBMCs. This receptor was taken from a human donor in good health (CMV status not recorded). Some clones in this sample may be carry-over from other donors' samples. The CDR3 corresponds to CASSLVPINQPQHF. DNA sequence: TGTGCCAGCAGCTTAGTACCGATCAATCAGCCCCAGCATTTT.